The present entry profiles one T cell receptor beta chain with its context. The antigen remains undetermined. Primers: 60 Vbeta forward and 13 Jbeta reverse. Only in-frame clones appear in the TCRdb table, and some are missing; sequencing was by immunoSEQ multiplex PCR. The table includes approximately 280,000 clones, roughly 85% detected once. V lost 4 bases, J lost 6 bases, and 9 bases lay in between. The CDR3 loop spans 13 amino acids. The germline V gene has CDR1 WNHNN and CDR2 SYGVQD (reference sequence). This sample is drawn from a study of cytomegalovirus exposure and HLA in healthy donors. Study-wide results and limits: Later analysis reportedly placed an Asian-associated ancestry cluster below the roughly 670-donor mean in N-insertions.

The chain combines TRBV10-1 with TRBJ2-2; a possible D gene is TRBD1 (5 bases). The clonotype comes from a man aged 35 to 55 in good health and CMV-seropositive. Sequences were obtained from PBMCs. CDR3 loop: CASSVRVPGELFF. The CDR3, as DNA: TGCGCCAGCAGTGTCAGGGTTCCCGGGGAGCTGTTTTTT.